Included here is one T cell receptor (beta chain) sequence, with context. This clone was counted only a few times. Its antigen has not been determined. No base quality values were provided; no much bigger clone lies one nucleotide off. In total, roughly 670 healthy bone marrow donors made up the cohort. At the time of sampling, all cohort members were nominally healthy, though unrecorded immune exposures were likely present. The donor tested CMV seropositive and was one of the 289 seropositive cohort members. Each donor provided a peripheral blood sample, and peripheral blood mononuclear cells were used for TCR beta sequencing. Genomic DNA was extracted from the blood cell samples with the Qiagen DNeasy Blood Extraction Kit. These data belong to a study of cytomegalovirus exposure and HLA in healthy donors (dated by TCRdb to about 2017). As for the study more broadly: According to an earlier analysis of a few hundred of the donors, some 170 million T cells yielded roughly 110 million unique TCR beta sequences and approximately 280 Gb of sequence data. Rather than using new phenotypic data, the later analysis identified candidate immune exposures from TCR beta sequences and from how often those sequences occurred across donors. In a later genetic analysis, genome-wide SNP genotypes for 398 of the 666 donors were used, and that subset was treated as a discovery cohort. Of the roughly 400 genotyped donors, about 80% fell in the genetic ancestry cluster associated with self-reported Caucasian donors. An earlier analysis of around 580 of the donors used high-throughput TCR beta sequencing to judge whether each TCR beta V gene segment behaved as functional or pseudogenic. An early release that covered roughly 600 HLA-typed donors contained approximately 300 gigabases of sequencing data and tens of millions of unique TCR sequences. In addition to the first cohort of roughly 700 subjects, a separate validation cohort of around 110 different subjects was used. The study was designed to test whether signatures of past pathogen exposure could be identified by cataloging public T cell receptors. Donor age, sex, ethnicity and CMV serostatus were compiled together with the repertoire data. To predict cytomegalovirus infection status, the study brought together high-throughput TCR immunosequencing, statistical association of individual TCRs with disease status, and machine learning. The study profiled the T cell repertoires of 500 to 800 subjects by immunosequencing and related them to cytomegalovirus serostatus. Typing coverage differed by locus: A, B, C, DRB1 and DQB1 were typed in about 629-630 donors, DQA1 in roughly 510, DPA1 in roughly 590, and DPB1 in 400 to 490. To study patterns of TCR occurrence, a later analysis re-analyzed previously published TCR beta repertoires from under 750 donors and added high-resolution HLA genotyping. Because of strong linkage in the cohort, five DR-DQ haplotypes were treated as single units for association and clustering. Class I and class II HLA loci were covered by the typing at four-digit resolution. Every repertoire in the discovery cohort had been generated on one and the same sequencing platform. On average, about 240,000 unique TCR beta nucleotide sequences were sequenced per donor among 398 genotyped donors of the cohort, with about 17% of those sequences being non-productive.

The library was obtained by the immunoSEQ multiplex PCR assay. For the multiplex PCR, a mixture combining 60 forward primers for TCR Vbeta segments and 13 reverse primers for TCR Jbeta segments was used. The CDR3 region of rearranged TCR beta genes was amplified from genomic DNA by a multiplex PCR assay. On the Illumina HiSeq System, the amplified TCR beta libraries were sequenced as 87-base-pair reads. The published analysis was carried out like this. Across the 670 or so repertoires, a later analysis counted around 80 million unique TCR beta chains, some 11 million of which were shared by at least two donors. To remove PCR and sequencing errors, raw reads were error-corrected and collapsed into unique sequences using a nearest-neighbor algorithm that merged closely related sequences. CDR3 sequences were aligned to IMGT reference sequences to assign V, D and J gene segments. For a sequence to be retained, a match of at least six nucleotides to both a V gene segment and a J gene segment was required. A rearrangement counted as productive if the CDR3 had no stop codons and remained in frame with V and J, and every other rearrangement counted as non-productive. Following IMGT convention, CDR3 was defined as the stretch from the second conserved V-encoded cysteine to the conserved J-encoded phenylalanine. In an earlier analysis of more than 550 of the donors, sequences lacking an unambiguous match to a single V gene segment were excluded. An earlier analysis of 500 to 600 of the donors classified V segments as functional when productive rearrangements were above 56.7% and as segregating when the standard deviation between donors was above 5%. A statistical classification framework was built for diagnosing cytomegalovirus status from the catalog of TCR beta chain sequences. In a later analysis, TCR nucleotide sequences were compared against IMGT/GENE-DB human TR gene sequences so that V and J genes could be assigned. A later analysis assigned CDR3 sequences and most-parsimonious VDJ recombination scenarios with the TCRdist pipeline. In a later analysis, each TCR beta chain was defined by its CDR3 amino acid sequence together with its V-gene family, and reads without a unique V-gene family were excluded. As a way to deal with suspected cross-contamination and a sequencing artifact, a later analysis dropped approximately 570 nucleotide sequences that were highly shared and had low generation probability. In a later analysis, a clonal expansion index for each public chain was calculated from normalized within-repertoire ranks of inferred template counts. In a later analysis, generation probabilities were computed with a VDJ recombination model fitted to out-of-frame rearrangements, and the resulting probabilities were checked against IGoR. A later analysis scored TCR-TCR, TCR-HLA and TCR-CMV co-occurrence with hypergeometric tests, applying a repertoire-size bias correction to TCR pairs. False discovery rates were estimated in a later analysis by permuting HLA or CMV assignments 20 times. In a later analysis, co-occurring TCRs were grouped with DBSCAN, and TCRdist sequence similarity was added when clustering was performed within HLA-allele-positive subsets. For co-occurrence clustering, repertoires with fewer than 30,000 or more than 120,000 public chains were excluded, along with roughly 5 repertoires with anomalous nucleotide sharing. TCRdb took over this immuneACCESS table, retaining in-frame rearrangements with V and J assigned. Such tables are incomplete; in checked studies, under half of the missing clones stem from an unresolved V gene, and the remainder is unexplained. The V and J calls and clone size are taken from that table; D and trimming were inferred from the DNA. The sample table lists roughly 160,000 clones, 75% to 90% of them with a count of one. The top ten constitute about 10% of the sample.

General findings and caveats noted by the study authors: Approximately 18 rarely observed V segments, including chromosome 9 orphons, were excluded from the earlier analysis of just under 600 of the donors because counts were too low. Specific HLA alleles were associated with 15,000 to 20,000 TCR beta sequences at a false discovery rate of 0.05 in a later analysis. Correlated functional status among segregating V segments might reflect linkage disequilibrium, but an unknown experimental factor could not be ruled out. V-gene and J-gene trimming of TCR beta chains was associated with a missense DCLRE1C variant in a later genetic analysis, and the association was replicated in an independent cohort. The authors suggested that the approach could potentially be extended to other disease states and immunological phenotypes. CMV serostatus was the only immune exposure information available for the cohort. According to a later analysis, most CMV-associated TCR beta chains appeared to be HLA-restricted, and the HLA associations seemed to be driven largely by CMV exposure. Cytomegalovirus status was reported to be diagnosed by the classifier with high specificity and sensitivity in both the original and validation cohorts. Across donors, most TCR sequences were observed very rarely, whereas some public TCRs were present in many individuals. Some IMGT-functional V segments, including TRBV6-2 and TRBV6-3, could not be told apart with the 87-base-pair reads, so those segments were excluded. The sequencing pipeline was judged likely to have produced a cluster of highly shared sequence variants as a technical artifact. In a later genetic analysis, fewer N-insertions in productive TCRs were reported among donors in an Asian-associated ancestry cluster than the roughly 700-donor mean. Roughly uniform sequencing depth across donors was assumed in presence/absence analyses, although this assumption may not hold. A further reported finding was that TCR beta sequences accurately predicted the HLA-A and HLA-B alleles for most subjects in the first cohort. In a later analysis, the rate of TCR association differed among HLA loci, with DRB1 alleles having the most associated TCRs and HLA-C alleles having the fewest. In an earlier analysis of a few hundred of the donors, most TCR beta V segments were observed in productive rearrangements about 90% or about 30% of the time, broadly matching IMGT annotations. Assigning TCR associations to individual alleles was difficult when HLA alleles, especially DR and DQ, strongly co-occurred. Several of the top co-occurrence clusters appeared to be linked to parvovirus B19, influenza, CMV and Epstein-Barr virus, according to a later analysis. In vitro tests confirmed that a few of the cytomegalovirus-associated TCR beta chains recognize cytomegalovirus antigens. The study gave a list of some 150 TCR beta chains associated with cytomegalovirus. Because some donors lacked HLA typing at each locus, the association tests relied only on the typed subset. In a later analysis, HLA-associated TCR beta chains showed more clonal expansion and lower generation probabilities than non-associated chains that were equally common. The cohort was sequenced for TCR beta chains only, and without alpha or paired-chain data the features that could be detected were limited.

Per the germline V gene, MGHRA is the CDR1 and YSYEKL is the CDR2. From the cysteine up to the phenylalanine, the CDR3 has a length of 13 residues. Only the CDR3 part of the read is kept: 39 bases, read in frame from the first base. V lost 2 bases and J lost 1 base; the stretch between them is 6 bases long. The sequenced sample was PBMCs. The chain employs TRBV4-1 and TRBJ2-7; too little of a D gene remains to name it. The source is a man aged 18 to 35 in good health and CMV-seropositive. The nucleotide sequence reads TGCGCCAGCAGCCAAAGCCAATCCTACGAGCAGTACTTC. It translates as CASSQSQSYEQYF.